This T cell receptor beta chain is from a study of beta chain features in type 1 diabetes (dated by TCRdb to 2016 to 2019). Notes on the research overall: Mean age, gender distribution, total cell number and subset yield did not differ between patients and healthy donors. Across all samples, some 99 million sorted cells were examined, and cell number per subset correlated strongly with RNA yield. In the study, TCRB repertoires of sorted circulating CD4+ T cell subsets from recently diagnosed type 1 diabetes patients were compared with those of matched healthy donors. Regulatory and stem cell-like memory subsets were isolated from only 8 patients and about eight healthy donors, whereas naive and central memory subsets came from all 30 or so donors. Broad study findings and their caveats: PCR might favor shorter templates, but patient and control samples were amplified and corrected together, so any skew would affect both groups equally. Because cDNA was sequenced instead of genomic DNA, activated cells with high expression could be over-represented, although the groups did not differ in activation or CD3 levels. Naive, central memory and regulatory TCRB repertoires appeared to be more similar among patients than among healthy donors. Type 1 diabetes patients showed a moderate but significant shortening of TCRB CDR3 length in all four CD4+ subsets. Only small numbers of individuals were included in the HLA sub-analyses, which left unresolved whether HLA type had any influence on TCRB rearrangement. At VDJ recombination sites, type 1 diabetes patients had fewer insertions and more deleted nucleotides, which implies abnormalities in thymic rearrangement.

CDR1 and CDR2 were assigned from the germline V gene as SQVTM and ANQGSEA. Trimming costs V 4 bases and J 6 bases, and their ends lie 18 bases apart. Measured from the cysteine to the phenylalanine, the CDR3 is 14 residues long. The kept DNA is CDR3 alone, 42 bases in frame from the first base. A single peripheral blood draw of approximately 0.11 L on average was collected from each donor into heparinised tubes. Using a panel that included CD45RO, CCR7, CD25, CD127, CD95 and CD27, naive, central memory, regulatory and stem cell-like memory CD4+ T cells were sorted on a BD FACSAria II. All sorted populations exceeded 95% purity. PBMCs were separated immediately by Lymphoprep density gradient centrifugation and were stained directly, without being cultured. To minimize batch effects, samples were stained and sorted in pairs, one healthy donor with one patient per experiment. The entire isolated RNA was reverse transcribed using the High Capacity cDNA Reverse Transcription Kit, and thus expressed TCRB transcripts were sequenced. Deep immunoSEQ sequencing was performed on naive, central memory and regulatory T cell samples, with an average of roughly 3.6 million total reads per sample. Sorted cells were lysed in RLT buffer and RNA was extracted with DNase-treated RNeasy Micro or Mini kits, depending on cell number. To prevent cross-contamination, each cell subset was processed individually, whereas patient and healthy donor samples were processed jointly. The immunoSEQ multiplex PCR was used to amplify TCRB sequences from cDNA, yielding 87-bp fragments that span the CDR3 region. Sequencing of the amplicons was performed on the Illumina HiSeq platform. On the authors' methods: PCR bias was computationally corrected using synthetic template baselines, reads within Hamming distance 2 were collapsed, and singletons that could not be merged were discarded. Reads were aligned against IMGT so that V, D and J genes, CDR3 length and insertions or deletions at six rearrangement sites could be assigned. Within each subset, clonotype counts were normalized to sorted cell number, after which true diversity and Gini coefficients were computed with the tcR R package. The overlap coefficient, calculated on TCRB nucleotide sequences, was used to quantify repertoire sharing. As a proxy for the pre-selection repertoire, out-of-frame TCRB sequences from naive cells were analyzed. The table was pulled from immuneACCESS by TCRdb, which kept in-frame rearrangements only. Such tables lose some clones; where checked, under half of the loss comes from unresolved V genes, and the rest has no known cause. Clone size and V and J calls were adopted from that table, with D and trimming inferred from the DNA. Recorded for this sample are more than 350,000 clones; approximately 10% of them occurred a single time. The biggest ten clones account for about 0.042% of the sample.

This clone appeared a few times. Its specific antigen is unknown. Nothing much larger sits one base from this clone, and base qualities are not available. The sequence links TRBV29-1 to TRBJ1-1; TRBD1 is a possible D gene, resting on 5 matching bases. The receptor comes from a young woman in good health. Sequencing was done on a sample of naive CD4+ T cells from blood. This sample's cell subset or site label indicates: true naive CD4+ T cells. The CDR3 here reads CSVVGRRTGAEAFF. The DNA sequence is TGCAGCGTTGTTGGCCGTCGAACAGGCGCTGAAGCTTTCTTT.